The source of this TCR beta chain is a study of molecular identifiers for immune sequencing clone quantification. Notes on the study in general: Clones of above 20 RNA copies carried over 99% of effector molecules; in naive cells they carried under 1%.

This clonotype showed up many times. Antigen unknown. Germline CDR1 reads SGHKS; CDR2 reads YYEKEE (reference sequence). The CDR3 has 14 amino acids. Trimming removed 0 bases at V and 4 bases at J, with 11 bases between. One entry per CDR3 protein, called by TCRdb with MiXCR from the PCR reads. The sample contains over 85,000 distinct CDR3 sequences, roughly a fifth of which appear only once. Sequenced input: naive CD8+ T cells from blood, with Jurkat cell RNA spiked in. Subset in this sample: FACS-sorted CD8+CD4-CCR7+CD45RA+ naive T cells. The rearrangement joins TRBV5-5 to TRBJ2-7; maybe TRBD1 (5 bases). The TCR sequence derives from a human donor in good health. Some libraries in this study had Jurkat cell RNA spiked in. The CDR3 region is CASSLAGRDYEQYF. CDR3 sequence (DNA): TGTGCCAGCAGCTTGGCGGGCAGGGATTACGAGCAGTACTTC. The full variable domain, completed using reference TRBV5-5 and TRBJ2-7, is DAGVTQSPTHLIKTRGQQVTLRCSPISGHKSVSWYQQVLGQGPQFIFQYYEKEERGRGNFPDRFSARQFPNYSSELNVNALLLGDSALYLCASSLAGRDYEQYFGPGTRLTVT.